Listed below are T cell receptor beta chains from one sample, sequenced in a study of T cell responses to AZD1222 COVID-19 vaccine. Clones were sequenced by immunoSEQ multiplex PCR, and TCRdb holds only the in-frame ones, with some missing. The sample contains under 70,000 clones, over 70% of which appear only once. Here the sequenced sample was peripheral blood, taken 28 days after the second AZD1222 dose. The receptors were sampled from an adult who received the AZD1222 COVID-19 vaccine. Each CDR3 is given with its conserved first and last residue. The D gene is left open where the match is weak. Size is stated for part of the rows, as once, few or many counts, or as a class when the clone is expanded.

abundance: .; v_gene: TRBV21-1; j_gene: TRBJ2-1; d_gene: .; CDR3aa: CASSKGGRERNEQFF; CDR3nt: TGTGCCAGCAGCAAAGGAGGGCGGGAGAGGAATGAGCAGTTCTTC
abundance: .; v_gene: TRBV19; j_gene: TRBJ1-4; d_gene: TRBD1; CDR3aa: CASGDRSEKLFF; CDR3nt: TGTGCCAGTGGGGACAGGAGTGAAAAACTGTTTTTT
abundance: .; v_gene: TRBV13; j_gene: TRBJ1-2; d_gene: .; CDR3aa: CASSVGYYGYTF; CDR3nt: TGTGCCAGCTCCGTGGGTTACTATGGCTACACCTTC
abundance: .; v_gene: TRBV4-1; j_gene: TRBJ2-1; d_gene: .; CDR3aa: CASSQAPSSSTYNEQFF; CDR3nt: TGCGCCAGCAGCCAAGCCCCTAGCTCCTCCACCTACAATGAGCAGTTCTTC
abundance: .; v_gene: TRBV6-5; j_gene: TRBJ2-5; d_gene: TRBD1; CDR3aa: CASKGQGAIETQYF; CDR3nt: TGTGCCAGCAAGGGACAGGGGGCGATAGAGACCCAGTACTTC
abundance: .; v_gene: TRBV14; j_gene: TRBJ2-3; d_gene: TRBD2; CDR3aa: CASSRTSPYTDTQYF; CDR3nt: TGTGCCAGCAGCCGGACTAGCCCATACACAGATACGCAGTATTTT
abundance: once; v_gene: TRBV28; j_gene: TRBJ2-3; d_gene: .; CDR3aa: CASTSSTDTQYF; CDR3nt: TGTGCCAGCACCTCTAGCACAGATACGCAGTATTTT
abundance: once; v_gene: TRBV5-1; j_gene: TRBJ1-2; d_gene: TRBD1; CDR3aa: CASSFSGTGDDYGYTF; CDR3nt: TGCGCCAGCAGCTTCTCAGGGACAGGGGATGACTATGGCTACACCTTC
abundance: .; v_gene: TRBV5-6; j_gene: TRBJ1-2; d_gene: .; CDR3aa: CASSEGRLYGYTF; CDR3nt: TGTGCCAGCAGCGAGGGACGGCTCTATGGCTACACCTTC
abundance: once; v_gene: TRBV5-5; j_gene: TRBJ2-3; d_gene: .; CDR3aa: CASSVGQGTDTQYF; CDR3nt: TGTGCCAGCAGCGTAGGGCAGGGTACAGATACGCAGTATTTT
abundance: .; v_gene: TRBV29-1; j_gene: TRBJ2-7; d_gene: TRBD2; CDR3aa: CSVGTSPSYEQYF; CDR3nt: TGCAGCGTTGGGACTAGCCCCTCCTACGAGCAGTACTTC
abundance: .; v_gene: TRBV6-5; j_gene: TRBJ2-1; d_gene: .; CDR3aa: CASRASQSYNEQFF; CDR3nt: TGTGCTAGCAGGGCTAGCCAATCCTACAATGAGCAGTTCTTC
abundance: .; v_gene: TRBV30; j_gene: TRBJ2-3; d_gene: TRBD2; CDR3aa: CAWRYAGGTDTQYF; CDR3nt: TGTGCCTGGAGGTATGCGGGGGGCACAGATACGCAGTATTTT
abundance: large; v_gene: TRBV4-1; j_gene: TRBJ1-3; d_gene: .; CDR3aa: CASSQEDSYSGNTIYF; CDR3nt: TGCGCCAGCAGCCAAGAGGACAGCTACTCTGGAAACACCATATATTTT
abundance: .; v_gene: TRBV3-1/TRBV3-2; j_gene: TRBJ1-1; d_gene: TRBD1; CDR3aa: CASSQSGAGGREAFF; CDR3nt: TGTGCCAGCAGCCAATCAGGGGCAGGGGGAAGAGAAGCTTTCTTT
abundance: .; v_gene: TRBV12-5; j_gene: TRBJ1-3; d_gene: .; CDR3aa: CASGQGPLPGNTIYF; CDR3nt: TGTGCTAGTGGTCAGGGGCCACTACCTGGAAACACCATATATTTT
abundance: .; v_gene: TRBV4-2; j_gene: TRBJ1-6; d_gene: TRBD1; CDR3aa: CASSQRTGGSSYNSPLHF; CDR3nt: TGTGCCAGCAGCCAGAGAACAGGGGGGAGCTCCTATAATTCACCCCTCCACTTT
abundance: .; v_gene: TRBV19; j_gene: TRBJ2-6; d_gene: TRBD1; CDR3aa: CASSSGQPSSGANVLTF; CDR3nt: TGTGCCAGTAGTTCGGGACAGCCGAGCTCTGGGGCCAACGTCCTGACTTTC
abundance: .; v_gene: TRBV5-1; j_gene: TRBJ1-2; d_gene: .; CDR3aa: CASSFVTVERYTF; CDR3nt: TGCGCCAGCAGCTTTGTGACCGTCGAGCGCTACACCTTC
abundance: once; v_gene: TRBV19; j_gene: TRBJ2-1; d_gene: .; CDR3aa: CASSIASSRFSNEQFF; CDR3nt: TGTGCCAGTAGTATAGCGTCCAGCCGGTTTAGCAATGAGCAGTTCTTC
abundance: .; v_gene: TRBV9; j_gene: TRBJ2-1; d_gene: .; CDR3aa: CASSVEQGVYEQFF; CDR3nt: TGTGCCAGCAGCGTAGAACAGGGTGTTTATGAGCAGTTCTTC
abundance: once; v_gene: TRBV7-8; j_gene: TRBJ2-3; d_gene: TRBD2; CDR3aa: CASSLGRGTSGSDTQYF; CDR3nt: TGTGCCAGCAGCTTAGGTCGCGGTACTAGCGGGAGCGATACGCAGTATTTT
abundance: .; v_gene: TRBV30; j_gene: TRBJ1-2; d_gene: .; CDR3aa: CAWSAAVGGYTF; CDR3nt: TGTGCCTGGAGTGCTGCAGTTGGGGGCTACACCTTC
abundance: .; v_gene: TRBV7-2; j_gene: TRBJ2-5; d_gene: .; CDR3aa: CASSHAWNQETQYF; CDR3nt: TGTGCCAGCAGCCACGCGTGGAACCAAGAGACCCAGTACTTC
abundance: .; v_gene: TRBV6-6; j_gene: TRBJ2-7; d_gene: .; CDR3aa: CASSSRTASYEQYF; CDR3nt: TGTGCCAGCAGTTCCCGGACAGCCTCCTACGAGCAGTACTTC
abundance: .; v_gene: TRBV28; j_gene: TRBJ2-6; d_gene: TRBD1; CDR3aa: CASSTRQGAAGANVLTF; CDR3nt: TGTGCCAGCAGTACCAGACAGGGGGCAGCGGGGGCCAACGTCCTGACTTTC
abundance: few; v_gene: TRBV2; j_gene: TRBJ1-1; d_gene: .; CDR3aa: CASSETWAENTEAFF; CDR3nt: TGTGCCAGCAGTGAAACATGGGCGGAGAACACTGAAGCTTTCTTT
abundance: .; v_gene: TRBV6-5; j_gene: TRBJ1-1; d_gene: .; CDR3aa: CASSYFPTDRAFF; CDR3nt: TGTGCCAGCAGTTACTTCCCGACAGATAGAGCTTTCTTT
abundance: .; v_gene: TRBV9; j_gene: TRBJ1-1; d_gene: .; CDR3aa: CASSETVNTEAFF; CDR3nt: TGTGCCAGCAGTGAGACGGTGAACACTGAAGCTTTCTTT
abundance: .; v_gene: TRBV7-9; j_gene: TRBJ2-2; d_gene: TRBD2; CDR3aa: CASSLASGSTGELFF; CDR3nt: TGTGCCAGCAGCTTAGCTAGCGGGAGCACCGGGGAGCTGTTTTTT
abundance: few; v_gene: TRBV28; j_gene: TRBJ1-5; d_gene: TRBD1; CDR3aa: CQSGTGSNQPQHF; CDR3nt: TGCCAATCCGGGACAGGGAGCAATCAGCCCCAGCATTTT
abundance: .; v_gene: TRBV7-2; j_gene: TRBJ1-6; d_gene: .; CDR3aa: CASTPTGYNSPLHF; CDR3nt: TGTGCCAGCACCCCCACAGGGTATAATTCACCCCTCCACTTT
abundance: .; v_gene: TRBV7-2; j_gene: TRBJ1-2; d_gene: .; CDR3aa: CASRESRASGGYTF; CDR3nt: TGTGCCAGCAGAGAAAGCAGGGCCTCGGGGGGCTACACCTTC
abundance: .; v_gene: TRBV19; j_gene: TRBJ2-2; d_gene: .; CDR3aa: CASSKAGKTGELFF; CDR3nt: TGTGCCAGTAGTAAGGCAGGGAAAACCGGGGAGCTGTTTTTT
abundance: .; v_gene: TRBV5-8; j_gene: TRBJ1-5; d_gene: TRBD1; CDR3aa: CASRGTGGNQPQHF; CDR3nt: TGTGCCAGCAGAGGGACAGGAGGAAATCAGCCCCAGCATTTT
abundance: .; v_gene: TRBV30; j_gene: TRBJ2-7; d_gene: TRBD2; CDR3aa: CAWSFGGSRYEQYF; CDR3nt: TGTGCCTGGAGTTTCGGCGGGAGTCGATACGAGCAGTACTTC
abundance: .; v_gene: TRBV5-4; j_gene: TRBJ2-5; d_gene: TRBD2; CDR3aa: CASTQREGRETQYF; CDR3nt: TGTGCCAGCACCCAGCGGGAGGGCCGGGAGACCCAGTACTTC
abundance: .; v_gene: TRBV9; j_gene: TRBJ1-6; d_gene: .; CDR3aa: CASSVAGQGYSPLHF; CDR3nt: TGTGCCAGCAGCGTAGCTGGGCAGGGATATTCACCCCTCCACTTT
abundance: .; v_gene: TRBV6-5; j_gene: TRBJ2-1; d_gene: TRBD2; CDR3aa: CASSRLAGGKEQFF; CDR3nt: TGTGCCAGCAGCAGACTAGCGGGGGGGAAAGAGCAGTTCTTC
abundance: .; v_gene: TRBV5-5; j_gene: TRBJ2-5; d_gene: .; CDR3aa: CASSFTPGQQETQYF; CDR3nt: TGTGCCAGCAGCTTTACCCCTGGACAGCAAGAGACCCAGTACTTC
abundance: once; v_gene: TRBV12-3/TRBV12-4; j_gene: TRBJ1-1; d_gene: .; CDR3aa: CASINDRGAEAFF; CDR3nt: TGTGCCAGCATTAACGACAGAGGGGCTGAAGCTTTCTTT
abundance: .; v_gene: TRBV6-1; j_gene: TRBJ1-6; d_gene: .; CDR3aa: CASREGASSPLHF; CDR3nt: TGTGCCAGCAGAGAAGGGGCGTCATCACCCCTCCACTTT
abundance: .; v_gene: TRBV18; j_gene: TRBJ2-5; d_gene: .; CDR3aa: CASSQDLQETQYF; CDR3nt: TGTGCCAGCTCACAAGATCTACAGGAGACCCAGTACTTC
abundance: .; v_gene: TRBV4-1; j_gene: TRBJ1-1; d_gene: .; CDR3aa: CASSQGPFGGAGREAFF; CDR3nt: TGCGCCAGCAGCCAAGGGCCGTTTGGGGGCGCGGGGAGGGAAGCTTTCTTT
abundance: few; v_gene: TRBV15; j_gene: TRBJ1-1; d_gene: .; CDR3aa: CATSRLGRDTEAFF; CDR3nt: TGTGCCACCAGCCGCCTGGGTCGAGACACTGAAGCTTTCTTT
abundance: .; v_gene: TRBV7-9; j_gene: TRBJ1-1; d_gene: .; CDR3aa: CASSSQTGNTEAFF; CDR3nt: TGTGCCAGCAGCTCGCAGACAGGGAACACTGAAGCTTTCTTT
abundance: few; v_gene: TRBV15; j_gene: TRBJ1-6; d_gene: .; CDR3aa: CATSREAEFSPLHF; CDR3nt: TGTGCCACCAGCAGAGAGGCGGAGTTTTCACCCCTCCACTTT
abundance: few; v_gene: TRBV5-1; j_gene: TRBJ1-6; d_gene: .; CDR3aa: CASSLTGGGGPPLHF; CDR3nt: TGCGCCAGCAGCTTGACAGGCGGAGGCGGGCCACCCCTCCACTTT
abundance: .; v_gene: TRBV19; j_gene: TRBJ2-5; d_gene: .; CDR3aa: CASSIAFQETQYF; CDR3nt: TGTGCCAGTAGTATAGCCTTCCAAGAGACCCAGTACTTC
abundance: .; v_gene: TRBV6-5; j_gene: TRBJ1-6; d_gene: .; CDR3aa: CASSYGSPYNSPLHF; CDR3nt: TGTGCCAGCAGTTACGGGTCCCCCTATAATTCACCCCTCCACTTT
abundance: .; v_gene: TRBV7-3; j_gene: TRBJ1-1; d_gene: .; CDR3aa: CASSKTGLTEAFF; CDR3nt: TGTGCCAGCAGCAAAACAGGGCTGACTGAAGCTTTCTTT
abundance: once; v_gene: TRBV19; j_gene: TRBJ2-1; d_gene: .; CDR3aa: CASNLDSSYNEQFF; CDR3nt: TGTGCCAGTAATCTCGACAGCTCCTACAATGAGCAGTTCTTC
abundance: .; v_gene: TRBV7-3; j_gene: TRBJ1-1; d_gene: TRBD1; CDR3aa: CASSPSGQMNTEAFF; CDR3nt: TGTGCCAGCAGCCCTTCGGGACAGATGAACACTGAAGCTTTCTTT
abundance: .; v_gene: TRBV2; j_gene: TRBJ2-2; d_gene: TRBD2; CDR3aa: CASSGGLAVTGELFF; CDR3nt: TGTGCCAGCAGTGGTGGACTAGCAGTCACCGGGGAGCTGTTTTTT
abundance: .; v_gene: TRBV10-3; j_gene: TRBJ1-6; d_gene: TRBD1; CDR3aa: CAISDSGQGNSPLHF; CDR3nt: TGTGCCATCAGTGACTCGGGACAGGGGAATTCACCCCTCCACTTT